This T cell receptor (beta chain) is from a study of blood T cell repertoires in COVID-19. About the research overall: Sources were T cells, B-cell-depleted T cells, or PBMCs; the material itself was cDNA or gDNA.

The assay was immunoSEQ multiplex PCR, and TCRdb's table has in-frame clones only and misses some. The repertoire holds 200,000 to 300,000 clones, with 83% as singletons. Looked up from germline, CDR1 is SEHNR and CDR2 is FQNEAQ (reference sequence). This CDR3 region has 14 residues. Trimming cost V 6 bases and J 0 bases, with 12 bases left between them. The TCR sequence derives from a human donor in a cohort sampled during active COVID-19. Sequenced input: peripheral blood. The rearrangement uses TRBV7-9 and TRBJ2-7; D not certain. CDR3 in DNA: TGTGCCAGCAGGTCAGACTTGAGCTCCTACGAGCAGTACTTC. Protein sequence: CASRSDLSSYEQYF.